The clone carrying this TCR beta chain was counted once. What it binds is not known. Terminally differentiated effector memory CD45RA+ cells were excluded by CCR7 positive selection of CD45RO-negative cells. Several immunoSEQ plates held equal portions of the genomic DNA taken from each subset. The protocol was immunoSEQ multiplex PCR, while the TCRdb copy is restricted to in-frame clones and leaves out a portion. The profile covers about 2 million clones, with about 95% appearing a single time and approximately 1.2% taken by the ten largest. These data belong to a study of shared clonotypes between healthy human individuals. Notes on the study in general: Memory subsets generally showed smaller estimated richness than naive subsets did.

From germline, CDR1 is MNHEY and CDR2 SVGAGI. CDR3 length: 13 residues. Deletions cut 2 bases from V and 7 bases from J, with 11 bases between. The rearrangement uses TRBV6-5 and TRBJ2-5, with D possibly TRBD2 on 5 matching bases. The TCR was taken from a man aged 18 to 30 in good health. Source material: naive CD8+ T cells sorted from blood. This CDR3 reads CASSYGSEGTQYF. CDR3 nucleotides: TGTGCCAGCAGTTACGGGAGCGAAGGGACCCAGTACTTC.